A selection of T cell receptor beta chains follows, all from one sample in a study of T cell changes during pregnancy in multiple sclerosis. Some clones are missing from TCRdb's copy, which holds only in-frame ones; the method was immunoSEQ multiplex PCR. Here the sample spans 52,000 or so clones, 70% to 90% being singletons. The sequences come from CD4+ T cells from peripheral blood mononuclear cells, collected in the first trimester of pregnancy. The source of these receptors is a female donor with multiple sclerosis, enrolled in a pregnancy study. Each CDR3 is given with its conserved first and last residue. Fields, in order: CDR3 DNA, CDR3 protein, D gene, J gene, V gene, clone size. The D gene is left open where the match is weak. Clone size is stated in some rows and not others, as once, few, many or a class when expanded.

CDR3 DNA: TGTGCCAGCAGTTTTCTAGGTTATGGCTACACCTTC
CDR3 protein: CASSFLGYGYTF
D gene: .
J gene: TRBJ1-2
V gene: TRBV6-5
clone size: .

CDR3 DNA: TGTGCCAGCAGTTCCACAGGCGATAACGGCTACACCTTC
CDR3 protein: CASSSTGDNGYTF
D gene: .
J gene: TRBJ1-2
V gene: TRBV6-5
clone size: .

CDR3 DNA: TGTGCCTGGAGTGTACTAGGGAACTATAATTCACCCCTCCACTTT
CDR3 protein: CAWSVLGNYNSPLHF
D gene: .
J gene: TRBJ1-6
V gene: TRBV30
clone size: .

CDR3 DNA: TGTGCCAGCAGCCGACAGTCTAACTATGGCTACACCTTC
CDR3 protein: CASSRQSNYGYTF
D gene: .
J gene: TRBJ1-2
V gene: TRBV2
clone size: few

CDR3 DNA: TGTGCCAGCTCACTCACCCCCCCTAGCGGGGCAGAGACCCAGTACTTC
CDR3 protein: CASSLTPPSGAETQYF
D gene: TRBD2
J gene: TRBJ2-5
V gene: TRBV18
clone size: .

CDR3 DNA: TGTGCCAGCAGCCAAGGGAATGACAGGTCAAGATCACCCCTCCACTTT
CDR3 protein: CASSQGNDRSRSPLHF
D gene: .
J gene: TRBJ1-6
V gene: TRBV11-2
clone size: .

CDR3 DNA: TGTGCCAGCTCGCTAAAGGGAGGGATTGGAAGCAATCAGCCCCAGCATTTT
CDR3 protein: CASSLKGGIGSNQPQHF
D gene: .
J gene: TRBJ1-5
V gene: TRBV18
clone size: .

CDR3 DNA: TGTGCCTGGAGTATAGCAGAGGGCGTCCTGAGGGGAAACACCATATATTTT
CDR3 protein: CAWSIAEGVLRGNTIYF
D gene: .
J gene: TRBJ1-3
V gene: TRBV30
clone size: .

CDR3 DNA: TGTGCCAGCAGTGATTTGTCGCGGGGGGAGCAAGAGACCCAGTACTTC
CDR3 protein: CASSDLSRGEQETQYF
D gene: TRBD2
J gene: TRBJ2-5
V gene: TRBV2
clone size: once

CDR3 DNA: TGTGCCAGCTCAACCCGGACCACCACGGGAAGCACAGATACGCAGTATTTT
CDR3 protein: CASSTRTTTGSTDTQYF
D gene: .
J gene: TRBJ2-3
V gene: TRBV18
clone size: .

CDR3 DNA: TGTGCCAGCAGTAACATTCCACCTAGCGGGAGGACCAGCACAGATACGCAGTATTTT
CDR3 protein: CASSNIPPSGRTSTDTQYF
D gene: TRBD2
J gene: TRBJ2-3
V gene: TRBV28
clone size: .

CDR3 DNA: TGTGCCAGCAGCCAAATCGGAGGGAGCTCCTATAATTCACCCCTCCACTTT
CDR3 protein: CASSQIGGSSYNSPLHF
D gene: .
J gene: TRBJ1-6
V gene: TRBV14
clone size: .

CDR3 DNA: TGCGCCAGCAGTGAAAGCGGCGCCTACGAGCAGTACTTC
CDR3 protein: CASSESGAYEQYF
D gene: .
J gene: TRBJ2-7
V gene: TRBV10-2
clone size: .

CDR3 DNA: TGTGCCAGCTCCCCCCGGGGGGGCGCCGCCTACGAGCAGTACTTC
CDR3 protein: CASSPRGGAAYEQYF
D gene: TRBD2
J gene: TRBJ2-7
V gene: TRBV18
clone size: .

CDR3 DNA: TGCGCCAGCAGCCAAGGGTCTAGCGGGAGGGCCGGAGATACGCAGTATTTT
CDR3 protein: CASSQGSSGRAGDTQYF
D gene: TRBD2
J gene: TRBJ2-3
V gene: TRBV4-1
clone size: few

CDR3 DNA: TGTGCCAGCAGTTTATCAGGGGGTAACACTGAAGCTTTCTTT
CDR3 protein: CASSLSGGNTEAFF
D gene: .
J gene: TRBJ1-1
V gene: TRBV27
clone size: .

CDR3 DNA: TGTGCCAGCAGCCTTCGACTAGCGGGGGGGAATGAGCAGTTCTTC
CDR3 protein: CASSLRLAGGNEQFF
D gene: TRBD2
J gene: TRBJ2-1
V gene: TRBV11-2
clone size: .

CDR3 DNA: TGTGCCAGCAGCTTAGACGGGGGATCAGAGACCCAGTACTTC
CDR3 protein: CASSLDGGSETQYF
D gene: .
J gene: TRBJ2-5
V gene: TRBV7-6
clone size: once

CDR3 DNA: TGTGCCAGCAGCTCCCGGGACAGGGGCTCTGGAAACACCATATATTTT
CDR3 protein: CASSSRDRGSGNTIYF
D gene: TRBD1
J gene: TRBJ1-3
V gene: TRBV9
clone size: .

CDR3 DNA: TGCGCCAGCAGCTCGGGACTAGCGGGAGGGGTATCGGTAAATGAGCAGTTCTTC
CDR3 protein: CASSSGLAGGVSVNEQFF
D gene: TRBD2
J gene: TRBJ2-1
V gene: TRBV5-1
clone size: .

CDR3 DNA: TGTGCCAGCAGTGAAACCCAGGGGTTCGGTGGCTACACCTTC
CDR3 protein: CASSETQGFGGYTF
D gene: .
J gene: TRBJ1-2
V gene: TRBV6-1
clone size: once

CDR3 DNA: TGTGCCAGCAGCTTACCACAGGGGAGTCGAAACACCATATATTTT
CDR3 protein: CASSLPQGSRNTIYF
D gene: TRBD1
J gene: TRBJ1-3
V gene: TRBV7-9
clone size: .

CDR3 DNA: TGTGCCAGCAGTCTACTAGCGGGTAACTACGAGCAGTACTTC
CDR3 protein: CASSLLAGNYEQYF
D gene: TRBD2
J gene: TRBJ2-7
V gene: TRBV27
clone size: few